A single sample is the source of the 2 T cell receptor beta chains below, sequenced in a study of T cells after yellow fever vaccination. TCRdb re-called the 5' RACE reads through MiXCR, storing one row per CDR3 protein. The table lists 450,000 to 550,000 distinct CDR3 sequences, about a fifth of them singletons. Sequenced material: PBMCs, taken 15 days after the yellow fever booster vaccination. The receptors were sampled from a man aged 25 to 40 who received the YFV17D yellow fever vaccine.

A few counts support this clonotype. The CDR3 here is CASSYSGTGDEQYF. The DNA of the CDR3 is TGTGCCAGCAGTTACTCGGGGACCGGCGACGAGCAGTACTTC. The rearrangement joins TRBV6-5 to TRBJ2-7, with D tentatively TRBD1 or TRBD2 (5 bases each). This CDR3 spans 14 amino acids. The V gene's germline CDR1 is MNHEY and CDR2 SVGAGI. V lost 0 bases, J lost 5 bases, and 11 bases lay in between.

This clonotype came up a few times. The V gene is TRBV28, the J gene TRBJ2-5, with 13 bases matching TRBD2. The germline V gene encodes CDR1 MDHEN and CDR2 SYDVKM. Trimming took 10 bases from V and 5 from J; bases not matched to a gene: 4. The CDR3 extends over 13 amino acids. The CDR3 nucleotides read TGTGCCACTGGACTAGCGGGAGAGGAGACCCAGTACTTC. It specifies CATGLAGEETQYF.